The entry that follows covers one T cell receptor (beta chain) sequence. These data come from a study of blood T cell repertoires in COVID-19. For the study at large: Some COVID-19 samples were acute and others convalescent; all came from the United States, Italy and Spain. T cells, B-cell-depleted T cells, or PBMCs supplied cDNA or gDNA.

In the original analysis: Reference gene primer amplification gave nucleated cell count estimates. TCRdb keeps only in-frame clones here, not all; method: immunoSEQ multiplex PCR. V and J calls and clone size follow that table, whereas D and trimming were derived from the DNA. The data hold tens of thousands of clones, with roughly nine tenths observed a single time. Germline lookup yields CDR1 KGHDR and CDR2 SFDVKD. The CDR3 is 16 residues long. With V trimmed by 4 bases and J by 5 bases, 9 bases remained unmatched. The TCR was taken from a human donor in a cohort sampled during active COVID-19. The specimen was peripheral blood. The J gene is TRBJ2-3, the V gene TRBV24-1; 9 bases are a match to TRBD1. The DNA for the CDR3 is TGTGCCACCAGTGACTACGGGACAGGGAGGGAAGATACGCAGTATTTT. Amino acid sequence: CATSDYGTGREDTQYF.